This is a list of T cell receptor beta chains from one sample in a study of blood T cell repertoires in COVID-19. Profiling relied on immunoSEQ multiplex PCR, and the TCRdb table lists in-frame clones only, not all of them. Of approximately 140,000 clones in the sample, approximately 86% were seen once. Sample: peripheral blood. Every receptor here comes from an older man with acute or convalescent COVID-19. The CDR3 runs from the conserved cysteine through the conserved F or W. Fields, in order: CDR3 protein, CDR3 DNA, clone size, J gene, V gene, D gene. A D gene is named only where the DNA matches it firmly. Clone size is stated in some rows and not others, as once, few, many or a class when expanded.

CDR3 protein: CASSLPTSTGELFF
CDR3 DNA: TGTGCCAGCAGTCTCCCCACTAGCACCGGGGAGCTGTTTTTT
clone size: NA
J gene: TRBJ2-2
V gene: TRBV6-2/TRBV6-3
D gene: NA

CDR3 protein: CASSPAGGWTEAFF
CDR3 DNA: TGTGCCAGCAGCCCGGCGGGCGGATGGACTGAAGCTTTCTTT
clone size: few
J gene: TRBJ1-1
V gene: TRBV28
D gene: NA

CDR3 protein: CASSGQGSYEQYF
CDR3 DNA: TGTGCCAGCAGCGGGCAGGGGTCCTACGAGCAGTACTTC
clone size: NA
J gene: TRBJ2-7
V gene: TRBV3-1/TRBV3-2
D gene: NA

CDR3 protein: CASSFQGSTDTQYF
CDR3 DNA: TGTGCCAGCAGTTTCCAGGGGAGCACAGATACGCAGTATTTT
clone size: NA
J gene: TRBJ2-3
V gene: TRBV27
D gene: NA

CDR3 protein: CASSRDRYTEAFF
CDR3 DNA: TGTGCCAGCAGCCGGGACAGGTACACTGAAGCTTTCTTT
clone size: few
J gene: TRBJ1-1
V gene: TRBV6-4
D gene: TRBD1

CDR3 protein: CASSTYYDNEQFF
CDR3 DNA: TGTGCCAGCAGCACCTACTACGACAATGAGCAGTTCTTC
clone size: NA
J gene: TRBJ2-1
V gene: TRBV7-2
D gene: NA

CDR3 protein: CASSWGGANEKLFF
CDR3 DNA: TGTGCCAGCAGCTGGGGGGGGGCTAATGAAAAACTGTTTTTT
clone size: NA
J gene: TRBJ1-4
V gene: TRBV5-4
D gene: NA

CDR3 protein: CASSLAGGEGVQETQYF
CDR3 DNA: TGTGCCAGCAGCTTAGCAGGGGGCGAAGGCGTCCAAGAGACCCAGTACTTC
clone size: NA
J gene: TRBJ2-5
V gene: TRBV7-2
D gene: TRBD1

CDR3 protein: CASSMTGPTEAFF
CDR3 DNA: TGTGCCAGTAGTATGACAGGGCCCACTGAAGCTTTCTTT
clone size: NA
J gene: TRBJ1-1
V gene: TRBV19
D gene: TRBD1

CDR3 protein: CASSPGTANTEAFF
CDR3 DNA: TGCGCCAGCAGCCCCGGGACAGCGAACACTGAAGCTTTCTTT
clone size: NA
J gene: TRBJ1-1
V gene: TRBV4-1
D gene: TRBD1

CDR3 protein: CASSLSGGSYNEQFF
CDR3 DNA: TGCGCCAGCAGCTTGTCGGGAGGATCCTACAATGAGCAGTTCTTC
clone size: NA
J gene: TRBJ2-1
V gene: TRBV5-1
D gene: TRBD2

CDR3 protein: CAITKTGTMGNTIYF
CDR3 DNA: TGTGCCATCACCAAGACAGGGACAATGGGAAACACCATATATTTT
clone size: NA
J gene: TRBJ1-3
V gene: TRBV10-3
D gene: TRBD1

CDR3 protein: CASSQSGLNTGELFF
CDR3 DNA: TGTGCCAGTAGTCAGAGCGGGCTTAACACCGGGGAGCTGTTTTTT
clone size: NA
J gene: TRBJ2-2
V gene: TRBV19
D gene: NA

CDR3 protein: CSAGLGELNTEAFF
CDR3 DNA: TGCAGCGCAGGTTTAGGGGAATTGAACACTGAAGCTTTCTTT
clone size: NA
J gene: TRBJ1-1
V gene: TRBV29-1
D gene: NA

CDR3 protein: CASSQRDVSQQYF
CDR3 DNA: TGTGCCAGCAGCCAACGGGATGTGTCCCAGCAGTACTTC
clone size: few
J gene: TRBJ2-7
V gene: TRBV4-2
D gene: NA

CDR3 protein: CSVGGSGSREQYF
CDR3 DNA: TGCAGCGTTGGGGGTAGCGGGAGTCGTGAGCAGTACTTC
clone size: NA
J gene: TRBJ2-7
V gene: TRBV29-1
D gene: TRBD2

CDR3 protein: CACPGQGRYTF
CDR3 DNA: TGTGCCTGCCCGGGACAGGGACGCTACACCTTC
clone size: NA
J gene: TRBJ1-2
V gene: TRBV30
D gene: TRBD1

CDR3 protein: CASSSDRAGSNQPQHF
CDR3 DNA: TGTGCCAGCAGTTCCGACAGGGCCGGTAGCAATCAGCCCCAGCATTTT
clone size: NA
J gene: TRBJ1-5
V gene: TRBV6-5
D gene: TRBD1

CDR3 protein: CAISSGGGKSSYEQYF
CDR3 DNA: TGTGCCATCAGTTCTGGTGGAGGCAAGAGCTCCTACGAGCAGTACTTC
clone size: few
J gene: TRBJ2-7
V gene: TRBV10-3
D gene: NA

CDR3 protein: CASSPRLPTYEQYF
CDR3 DNA: TGTGCCAGCAGTCCCCGACTGCCGACCTACGAGCAGTACTTC
clone size: NA
J gene: TRBJ2-7
V gene: TRBV27
D gene: NA

CDR3 protein: CASSTQGAGTDTQYF
CDR3 DNA: TGTGCCAGCAGCACCCAGGGGGCCGGTACAGATACGCAGTATTTT
clone size: NA
J gene: TRBJ2-3
V gene: TRBV9
D gene: TRBD1

CDR3 protein: CASRVPGGSLYF
CDR3 DNA: TGTGCCAGCAGAGTCCCAGGGGGCAGTTTATACTTC
clone size: NA
J gene: TRBJ2-5
V gene: TRBV6-6
D gene: TRBD1

CDR3 protein: CASSSATVSYNSPLHF
CDR3 DNA: TGTGCCAGCAGCTCTGCGACAGTATCCTATAATTCACCCCTCCACTTT
clone size: NA
J gene: TRBJ1-6
V gene: TRBV5-4
D gene: NA

CDR3 protein: CASSPRDSSYEQYF
CDR3 DNA: TGTGCCAGCTCGCCCCGGGACAGTTCCTACGAGCAGTACTTC
clone size: NA
J gene: TRBJ2-7
V gene: TRBV18
D gene: TRBD1

CDR3 protein: CASSYSGTGAYNEQFF
CDR3 DNA: TGTGCCAGCAGTTACTCCGGGACAGGGGCCTACAATGAGCAGTTCTTC
clone size: NA
J gene: TRBJ2-1
V gene: TRBV6-2/TRBV6-3
D gene: TRBD1

CDR3 protein: CASSPDRDQPQHF
CDR3 DNA: TGTGCCAGCAGCCCCGACAGGGACCAGCCCCAGCATTTT
clone size: NA
J gene: TRBJ1-5
V gene: TRBV7-3
D gene: TRBD1

CDR3 protein: CAGLAANTGELFF
CDR3 DNA: TGTGCCGGACTAGCGGCGAACACCGGGGAGCTGTTTTTT
clone size: NA
J gene: TRBJ2-2
V gene: TRBV6-5
D gene: TRBD2

CDR3 protein: CASSPDSGRRGNEQFF
CDR3 DNA: TGTGCCAGCAGCCCCGACAGCGGGAGGCGGGGCAATGAGCAGTTCTTC
clone size: NA
J gene: TRBJ2-1
V gene: TRBV7-6
D gene: TRBD2

CDR3 protein: CASSSLGGDYGYTF
CDR3 DNA: TGTGCCAGCAGCAGCCTAGGGGGGGACTATGGCTACACCTTC
clone size: NA
J gene: TRBJ1-2
V gene: TRBV7-2
D gene: NA

CDR3 protein: CASSLRQPTEAFF
CDR3 DNA: TGTGCCAGCAGCTTGAGACAGCCCACTGAAGCTTTCTTT
clone size: NA
J gene: TRBJ1-1
V gene: TRBV5-8
D gene: NA

CDR3 protein: CASSPPRRAGELFF
CDR3 DNA: TGTGCCAGCTCACCACCGAGGCGAGCCGGGGAGCTGTTTTTT
clone size: NA
J gene: TRBJ2-2
V gene: TRBV18
D gene: NA

CDR3 protein: CASSPSGLGYTF
CDR3 DNA: TGTGCCAGCAGTCCCTCAGGGTTAGGCTACACCTTC
clone size: NA
J gene: TRBJ1-2
V gene: TRBV28
D gene: NA

CDR3 protein: CASSVAGTSGQQFF
CDR3 DNA: TGTGCCAGCAGCGTCGCCGGGACTAGCGGGCAGCAGTTCTTC
clone size: once
J gene: TRBJ2-1
V gene: TRBV9
D gene: TRBD2

CDR3 protein: CASSQSNTEAFF
CDR3 DNA: TGTGCCAGCAGCCAATCGAACACTGAAGCTTTCTTT
clone size: NA
J gene: TRBJ1-1
V gene: TRBV28
D gene: NA